These 32 T cell receptor beta chains came from one sample sequenced in a study of blood T cell repertoires in COVID-19. Produced via immunoSEQ multiplex PCR; TCRdb's table is partial and in-frame only. The data hold 200,000 to 300,000 clones, with around 92% observed a single time. Sequenced input: peripheral blood. All receptors derive from a person in their late teens or twenties with COVID-19, enrolled during active disease.

This clone was detected once. The chain couples TRBV9 to TRBJ1-1; D remains unclear. CDR3 size: 10 residues. V was cut by 4 bases and J by 5 bases, with 3 bases left in between. Germline V gene data show CDR1 as SGDLS and CDR2 as YYNGEE. The CDR3: CASSHTEAFF. In nucleotides, the CDR3 is TGTGCCAGCAGCCATACTGAAGCTTTCTTT.

The chain uses TRBV6-5 and TRBJ2-7; 9 bases are a match to TRBD2. The CDR3 has 13 residues. Looked up from germline, CDR1 is MNHEY and CDR2 is SVGAGI. The trim removed 4 bases at V and 6 bases at J, leaving 4 bases unmatched. This CDR3 is CASSWGLASEQYF. CDR3 nucleotides: TGTGCCAGCAGTTGGGGACTAGCATCCGAGCAGTACTTC.

The chain uses TRBV18 and TRBJ2-7, with 8 bases lining up with TRBD2. The V gene end was trimmed by 5 bases and the J gene end by 4 bases; junction bases not matched to a gene: 7. The germline V gene has CDR1 KGHSH and CDR2 LQKENI. The CDR3 length is 14 residues. The CDR3 region has the DNA TGTGCCAGCTCAAGTAGCGGGGATCCTTACGAGCAGTACTTC. It codes for CASSSSGDPYEQYF. The full variable domain, its missing parts supplied by reference TRBV18 and TRBJ2-7, is NAGVMQNPRHLVRRRGQEARLRCSPMKGHSHVYWYRQLPEEGLKFMVYLQKENIIDESGMPKERFSAEFPKEGPSILRIQQVVRGDSAAYFCASSSSGDPYEQYFGPGTRLTVT.

The rearrangement uses TRBV4-2 and TRBJ2-2; D not resolved. The V and J ends lost 0 bases and 4 bases respectively, with 6 bases between them. The length of the CDR3 is 14 residues. Germline V gene lookup returns CDR1 LGHNA and CDR2 YNFKEQ. CDR3 coding DNA: TGTGCCAGCAGCCAAGATCCGTCCACCGGGGAGCTGTTTTTT. This translates into CASSQDPSTGELFF.

The rearrangement links TRBV10-1 to TRBJ2-7; 9 bases agree with TRBD1. Germline V gene sequence: CDR1 WNHNN, CDR2 SYGVQD (reference sequence). Unmatched junction bases numbered 6, after V lost 7 bases and J lost 2 bases. The CDR3 runs 14 residues. The chain's CDR3 is CASMRGQGPYEQYF. For the CDR3, the DNA is TGCGCCAGCATGAGGGGACAGGGTCCCTACGAGCAGTACTTC.

V gene TRBV7-2 combines with J gene TRBJ2-1, with 7 bases that match TRBD2. From germline, CDR1 is SGHTA and CDR2 FQGNSA. Unmatched junction bases numbered 6, after V lost 5 bases and J lost 2 bases. The CDR3 has 15 residues. As DNA, the CDR3 is TGTGCCAGCAGCACCCGGGACTACACCTACAATGAGCAGTTCTTC. Its protein is CASSTRDYTYNEQFF.

This CDR3 is CATKTGTSAFNEQFF. The CDR3 bases are TGTGCCACAAAAACCGGGACTAGCGCTTTCAATGAGCAGTTCTTC. The chain carries TRBV19 and TRBJ2-1; TRBD2 matches 10 bases. The CDR3 is made up of 15 amino acids. V lost 10 bases to trimming and J lost 6 bases; unmatched junction nucleotides: 12. Germline V gene sequence: CDR1 LNHDA, CDR2 SQIVND (reference sequence).

V gene TRBV20-1 combines with J gene TRBJ2-5, with TRBD1 identical over 10 bases. J gave up 4 bases and V 3 bases, and 5 bases lay outside the gene matches. The CDR3 extends over 14 amino acids. Germline V lookup: CDR1 DFQATT, CDR2 SNEGSKA (reference sequence). As DNA, the CDR3 is TGCAGTGCTAGTCGGACAGGGGGAGGAGAGACCCAGTACTTC. Its protein is CSASRTGGGETQYF.

The chain has TRBV27 and TRBJ2-1; D might be TRBD1 (6 bases). Germline lookup yields CDR1 MNHEY and CDR2 SMNVEV (reference sequence). The germline V and J ends were trimmed by 4 bases and 0 bases, with 13 bases remaining between them. This CDR3 has 16 residues. The CDR3 is CASSSTADSSYNEQFF. The CDR3 DNA sequence: TGTGCCAGCAGTTCAACGGCGGACAGCTCCTACAATGAGCAGTTCTTC.

This clone was seen only a few times. The rearrangement links TRBV5-1 to TRBJ1-2, with D possibly TRBD1 on 5 matching bases. This CDR3 comprises 13 residues. Per the germline V gene, CDR1 is SGHRS and CDR2 is YFSETQ. The ends were cut back, 4 bases at V and 6 bases at J, with 13 bases in the middle. The chain's CDR3 is CASSDPGGDGYTF. The CDR3 DNA sequence: TGCGCCAGCAGCGACCCGGGGGGAGATGGCTACACCTTC. The variable domain in full, completed from reference TRBV5-1 and TRBJ1-2, reads KAGVTQTPRYLIKTRGQQVTLSCSPISGHRSVSWYQQTPGQGLQFLFEYFSETQRNKGNFPGRFSGRQFSNSRSEMNVSTLELGDSALYLCASSDPGGDGYTFGSGTRLTVV.

This clone was found once. The rearrangement joins TRBV15 to TRBJ1-1; D may be TRBD1 (5 bases). Deletions cut 3 bases from V and 3 bases from J, with 14 bases between. CDR3 length: 15 residues. Per the germline V gene, CDR1 is LNHNV and CDR2 is YYDKDF (reference sequence). CDR3 DNA sequence: TGTGCCACCAGCAGCCGGGACTACCCCCACACTGAAGCTTTCTTT. Residues: CATSSRDYPHTEAFF.

This sequence joins TRBV2 and TRBJ1-5; no reliable D call. V gave up 6 bases and J gave up 2 bases, with 11 bases separating them. This CDR3 is 14 amino acids long. Germline lookup yields CDR1 SNHLY and CDR2 FYNNEI. CDR3 DNA sequence: TGTGCCAGCAGAGCGCCAGATGGCAATCAGCCCCAGCATTTT. Translated, it gives CASRAPDGNQPQHF.

The V call is TRBV4-2, the J call TRBJ2-7; no clear D. V lost 4 bases and J 3 bases, leaving 16 bases between the germline ends. Germline V gives CDR1 LGHNA, CDR2 YNFKEQ. The CDR3 has 15 residues. CDR3 sequence (DNA): TGTGCCAGCAGCCTATCTGCAGCAGGCATCTACGAGCAGTACTTC. It specifies CASSLSAAGIYEQYF.

The rearrangement uses TRBV25-1 and TRBJ1-3; D unresolved. Trimming removed 4 bases at V and 1 base at J, with 11 bases between. The germline CDR1 and CDR2 sequences are MGHDK and SYGVNS. This CDR3 comprises 15 residues. The DNA of the CDR3 is TGTGCCAGCAGTGGCCTGGGAGGTTCTGGAAACACCATATATTTT. Its protein is CASSGLGGSGNTIYF.

Here the CDR3 reads CASRPGTSGYEQYF. CDR3 nucleotides: TGTGCCAGCAGGCCCGGGACTAGCGGCTACGAGCAGTACTTC. The genes are TRBV7-2 and TRBJ2-7; 11 bases are a match to TRBD2. Trimming at V came to 6 bases and at J to 3 bases, leaving 4 bases not matched to a gene. The CDR3 spans 14 residues. The germline V gene has CDR1 SGHTA and CDR2 FQGNSA. Full variable domain (missing parts from reference TRBV7-2 and TRBJ2-7): GAGVSQSPSNKVTEKGKDVELRCDPISGHTALYWYRQSLGQGLEFLIYFQGNSAPDKSGLPSDRFSAERTGGSVSTLTIQRTQQEDSAVYLCASRPGTSGYEQYFGPGTRLTVT.

V gene TRBV6-5 combines with J gene TRBJ1-3; 9 bases are shared with TRBD1. CDR3 length: 15 amino acids. The germline V gene encodes CDR1 MNHEY and CDR2 SVGAGI. V shed 4 bases and J 6 bases; nucleotides not matched to a gene: 7. The CDR3 loop is CASSFRDREANTIYF. CDR3 coding DNA: TGTGCCAGCAGTTTCCGGGACAGGGAGGCAAACACCATATATTTT.

The chain links TRBV19 to TRBJ2-7, with 10 positions matching TRBD2. This CDR3 is built from 15 residues. Germline loops: CDR1 LNHDA, CDR2 SQIVND (reference sequence). The trim removed 2 bases at V and 2 bases at J, leaving 3 bases unmatched. CDR3 amino acids: CASSISLAGAYEQYF. CDR3 bases: TGTGCCAGTAGTATAAGTCTAGCGGGGGCCTACGAGCAGTACTTC.

The chain uses TRBV7-2 and TRBJ1-1; D gene ambiguous. Germline lookup yields CDR1 SGHTA and CDR2 FQGNSA. The CDR3 extends over 15 amino acids. V was trimmed by 2 bases and J by 4 bases, leaving 14 bases between them. CDR3 sequence reads: CASSLRLEVRTEAFF. In nucleotides, the CDR3 is TGTGCCAGCAGCTTAAGGTTAGAGGTGCGCACTGAAGCTTTCTTT.

This chain uses TRBV13 with TRBJ2-7; the match to TRBD2 covers 10 bases. CDR1 is PRHDT, CDR2 FYEKMQ, per germline (reference sequence). This CDR3 has 15 residues. Trimming cost V 4 bases and J 2 bases; bases outside gene matches: 5. CDR3 nucleotides: TGTGCCAGCAGCTCCTGGACTAGCGGACCCTACGAGCAGTACTTC. This translates into CASSSWTSGPYEQYF.

The rearrangement links TRBV19 to TRBJ2-5; 7 bases map to TRBD2. Germline CDR1 is LNHDA and CDR2 is SQIVND (reference sequence). J lost 2 bases, V lost 5 bases, and 11 bases had no gene match. This CDR3 is 16 amino acids long. The CDR3 here is CASSRLLWEGQETQYF. The CDR3 DNA reads as TGTGCCAGTAGTCGTCTTTTATGGGAGGGACAAGAGACCCAGTACTTC.

This chain links TRBV3-1 (or the pseudogene TRBV3-2) with TRBJ2-1; TRBD2 matches 7 bases. The CDR3 is 14 residues long. J was trimmed by 1 base and V by 7 bases; bases with no gene match: 4. Germline V gene sequence: CDR1 LGHDT, CDR2 YNNKEL (reference sequence). The CDR3, as DNA: TGTGCCAGCACCAAGGGAGGGTCCTACAATGAGCAGTTCTTC. It translates to CASTKGGSYNEQFF.

The rearrangement joins TRBV12-5 to TRBJ1-2; D is perhaps TRBD1 (5 bases). V was clipped by 6 bases and J by 8 bases, with 13 bases between them. The CDR3 totals 12 residues. The germline gives CDR1 LGHNT, CDR2 FRNRAP. CDR3 protein: CASGLTVGGYTF. In nucleotides, the CDR3 is TGTGCTAGTGGACTGACAGTCGGAGGCTACACCTTC.

The V gene is TRBV27, the J gene TRBJ2-7; D possibly corresponds to TRBD1 (6 bases). Germline lookup yields CDR1 MNHEY and CDR2 SMNVEV (reference sequence). CDR3 length: 14 residues. Trimming took off 5 bases at V and 1 base at J, with 12 bases between the two ends. The CDR3 reads CASSPRTVSYEQYF. As DNA, the CDR3 is TGTGCCAGCAGTCCGAGGACAGTTTCCTACGAGCAGTACTTC.

This chain joins TRBV3-1 (or the pseudogene TRBV3-2) and TRBJ2-1; 12 bases are a match to TRBD2. Germline V lookup: CDR1 LGHDT, CDR2 YNNKEL (reference sequence). V lost 5 bases, J lost 4 bases, and 3 bases stayed unmatched. This CDR3 is built from 15 residues. CDR3 in amino acids: CASSWTSGTYNEQFF. The DNA of the CDR3 is TGTGCCAGCAGCTGGACTAGCGGGACGTACAATGAGCAGTTCTTC.

The table lists this clone with a few counts. This chain joins TRBV4-2 and TRBJ2-7; 9 bases align to TRBD2. V lost 4 bases, J lost 3 bases, and 4 bases stayed unmatched. The CDR3 length is 14 residues. Germline CDR1 and CDR2: LGHNA and YNFKEQ. CDR3 DNA: TGTGCCAGCAGCCGCGCAGCGGGAGGCTACGAGCAGTACTTC. Amino acid sequence: CASSRAAGGYEQYF.

The chain joins TRBV27 to TRBJ2-5, with TRBD1 matching 10 bases. V gave up 8 bases and J gave up 1 base; unmatched junction bases: 4. This CDR3 has 14 amino acids. Germline V gene lookup returns CDR1 MNHEY and CDR2 SMNVEV (reference sequence). CDR3 sequence reads: CASGGTGVQETQYF. In DNA, the CDR3 is TGTGCCAGCGGGGGGACAGGGGTCCAAGAGACCCAGTACTTC.

The chain recombines TRBV2 with TRBJ2-1; 7 bases agree with TRBD1. The CDR3 totals 14 residues. V lost 6 bases to trimming and J lost 2 bases; unmatched junction nucleotides: 4. Looked up from germline, CDR1 is SNHLY and CDR2 is FYNNEI. As DNA, the CDR3 is TGTGCCAGCAGCGACAGGGAGACCTACAATGAGCAGTTCTTC. As protein: CASSDRETYNEQFF.

The J gene is TRBJ1-1, the V gene TRBV28, with D hard to call. Germline CDR1 reads MDHEN; CDR2 reads SYDVKM. Trimming shortened V by 3 bases and J by 4 bases, and 9 bases separated the two germline ends. This CDR3 is 13 amino acids long. The CDR3 loop reads CASSFEGGTEAFF. The CDR3 DNA sequence: TGTGCCAGCAGTTTCGAGGGCGGCACTGAAGCTTTCTTT.

The V gene is TRBV19, the J gene TRBJ2-3; TRBD2 matches 10 bases. V trimming: 7 bases; J trimming: 0 bases; junction bases outside the gene matches: 22. This CDR3 has 21 residues. CDR1 and CDR2 (germline): LNHDA, SQIVND (reference sequence). The CDR3 bases are TGTGCCAGTAAAAGGGGCTTTTTTTCGCTAGCGGGAGAAACTAGCACAGATACGCAGTATTTT. Translation gives CASKRGFFSLAGETSTDTQYF.

The V and J genes are TRBV18 and TRBJ2-5, with a weak D call TRBD1 (5 bases). Trimming pared 2 bases from V and 2 bases from J, leaving 6 bases between. CDR3 size: 13 residues. Germline V CDR1 and CDR2: KGHSH, LQKENI. This chain's CDR3 is CASSPDRQETQYF. The CDR3 DNA sequence: TGTGCCAGCTCACCAGACAGACAAGAGACCCAGTACTTC.

This chain joins TRBV7-9 and TRBJ2-5; TRBD2 matches at 8 bases. The CDR3 covers 15 residues. Losses at the gene ends were 5 bases for V and 4 bases for J; bases not matched to a gene: 9. Germline CDR1 reads SEHNR; CDR2 reads FQNEAQ (reference sequence). The CDR3 is CASSQNSGKGETQYF. CDR3 nucleotides: TGTGCCAGCAGCCAAAATAGCGGGAAGGGAGAGACCCAGTACTTC.

V usage is TRBV19 and J usage is TRBJ1-5; possibly TRBD1 for D (5 bases). V was trimmed by 2 bases and J by 1 base, leaving 15 bases between them. CDR1 and CDR2 from the germline V gene are LNHDA and SQIVND (reference sequence). The CDR3 loop spans 17 amino acids. DNA for the CDR3: TGTGCCAGTAGTATAAGTATTCGACAGACCAGCAATCAGCCCCAGCATTTT. Translation gives CASSISIRQTSNQPQHF.